The present T cell receptor beta chain was sequenced within a study of T cells in Graves' hyperthyroidism and ophthalmopathy. Ten or more counts support this clonotype. Regions amplified from RNA transcripts were the TCR beta CDR3 regions. RT-PCR in the first round (using the HTBI primer set) targeted the TCR CDR3. TCRdb reprocessed the multiplex PCR reads with MiXCR, giving one entry per CDR3 protein. This table holds roughly 380,000 distinct CDR3 sequences, approximately 13% found once. Patients aged 18 to 65 had newly diagnosed hyperthyroidism that had lasted under 2 months. Any symptoms of ophthalmopathy came after the first hyperthyroidism diagnosis, from which the blood sample dates. CDR3 size: 18 residues. The germline V gene encodes CDR1 MGHDK and CDR2 SYGVNS. V was pared by 5 bases and J by 5 bases, with 18 bases of the junction left unmatched.

The source is a man between 25 and 39 years old with Graves' hyperthyroidism that later progressed to Graves' ophthalmopathy. The rearrangement joins TRBV25-1 to TRBJ2-7; 10 bases are a match to TRBD2. The sample was blood. CDR3 DNA: TGTGCCAGCAGTCTAACACTGGATCCGGGACTAGCGTTTAACGAGCAGTACTTC. Encoded protein: CASSLTLDPGLAFNEQYF.